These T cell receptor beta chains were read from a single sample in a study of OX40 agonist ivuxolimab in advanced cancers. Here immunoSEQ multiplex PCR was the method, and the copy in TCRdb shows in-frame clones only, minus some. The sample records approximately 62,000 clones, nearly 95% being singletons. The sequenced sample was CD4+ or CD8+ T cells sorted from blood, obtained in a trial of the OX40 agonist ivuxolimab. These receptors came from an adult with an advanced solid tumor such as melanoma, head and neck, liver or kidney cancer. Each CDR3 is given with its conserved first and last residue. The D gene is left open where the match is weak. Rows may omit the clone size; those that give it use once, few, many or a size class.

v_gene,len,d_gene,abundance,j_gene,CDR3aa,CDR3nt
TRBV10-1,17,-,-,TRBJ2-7,CASSGRGTSLGSYEQYF,TGCGCCAGCAGTGGGAGGGGAACTAGCTTAGGGTCCTACGAGCAGTACTTC
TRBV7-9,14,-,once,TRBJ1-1,CASSLPGEGSEAFF,TGTGCCAGCAGCCTCCCGGGGGAGGGGTCTGAAGCTTTCTTT
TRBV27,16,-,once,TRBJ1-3,CASSLSLLDSGNTIYF,TGTGCCAGCAGTTTATCACTCCTCGACTCTGGAAACACCATATATTTT
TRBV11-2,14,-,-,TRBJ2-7,CASSLRGFSYEQYF,TGTGCCAGCAGCTTAAGGGGATTTTCCTACGAGCAGTACTTC
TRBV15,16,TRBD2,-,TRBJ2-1,CATSREKRGGPDEQFF,TGTGCCACCAGCAGAGAGAAGCGGGGGGGCCCAGATGAGCAGTTCTTC
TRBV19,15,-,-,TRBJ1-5,CASSGGTYSNQPQHF,TGTGCCAGTAGCGGCGGGACGTATAGCAATCAGCCCCAGCATTTT
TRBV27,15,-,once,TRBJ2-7,CASSLLGEKAYEQYF,TGTGCCAGCAGTTTACTTGGGGAGAAGGCATACGAGCAGTACTTC
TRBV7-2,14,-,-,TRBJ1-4,CASSFTGPGEKLFF,TGTGCCAGCAGCTTTACAGGGCCGGGGGAAAAACTGTTTTTT
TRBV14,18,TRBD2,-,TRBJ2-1,CASSQDGWTSGRYNEQFF,TGTGCCAGCAGCCAAGATGGCTGGACTAGCGGTCGCTACAATGAGCAGTTCTTC
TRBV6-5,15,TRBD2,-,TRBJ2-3,CASSRPGTSPDTQYF,TGTGCCAGCAGTCGCCCCGGGACTAGCCCAGATACGCAGTATTTT
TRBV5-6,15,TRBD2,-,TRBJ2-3,CASSIAGEWTDTQYF,TGTGCCAGCAGCATAGCGGGAGAATGGACAGATACGCAGTATTTT
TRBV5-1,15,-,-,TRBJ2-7,CASSLERQGTYEQYF,TGCGCCAGCAGCTTGGAGCGTCAGGGTACCTACGAGCAGTACTTC
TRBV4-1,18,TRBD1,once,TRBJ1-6,CASMVGQGISSYNSPLHF,TGCGCCAGCATGGTCGGACAGGGTATAAGCTCCTATAATTCACCCCTCCACTTT
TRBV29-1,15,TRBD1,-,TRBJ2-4,CSVERTGLAKNIQYF,TGCAGCGTTGAAAGGACAGGGCTAGCCAAAAACATTCAGTACTTC
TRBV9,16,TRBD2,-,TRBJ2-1,CASSLLVAGVVNEQFF,TGTGCCAGCAGCCTCCTCGTAGCGGGAGTGGTCAATGAGCAGTTCTTC
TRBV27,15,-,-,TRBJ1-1,CASGEGTQGHTEAFF,TGTGCCAGCGGAGAGGGTACACAGGGCCACACTGAAGCTTTCTTT
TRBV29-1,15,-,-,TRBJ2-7,CSVGEAGMTLYEQYF,TGCAGCGTTGGGGAGGCAGGGATGACTTTATACGAGCAGTACTTC
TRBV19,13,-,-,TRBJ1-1,CASSIPRTDEAFF,TGTGCCAGTAGTATTCCACGGACAGACGAAGCTTTCTTT
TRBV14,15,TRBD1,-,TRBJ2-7,CASSDRDRRSYEQYF,TGTGCCAGCAGCGACCGGGACAGGCGATCCTACGAGCAGTACTTC
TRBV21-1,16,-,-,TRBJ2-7,CASSKEGGREAYEQYF,TGTGCCAGCAGCAAAGAAGGGGGCAGGGAGGCCTACGAGCAGTACTTC
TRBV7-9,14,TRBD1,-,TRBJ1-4,CASSSGTGIKKLFF,TGTGCCAGCAGCTCCGGGACAGGGATTAAAAAACTGTTTTTT
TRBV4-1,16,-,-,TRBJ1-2,CASSQVSGRANYGYTF,TGCGCCAGCAGCCAAGTTTCCGGCAGGGCTAACTATGGCTACACCTTC
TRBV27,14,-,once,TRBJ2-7,CASSPLEGAGEQYF,TGTGCCAGCAGTCCCTTAGAGGGAGCCGGCGAGCAGTACTTC
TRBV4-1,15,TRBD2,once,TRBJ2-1,CASSQGAGGYNEQFF,TGCGCCAGCAGCCAAGGAGCGGGAGGATACAATGAGCAGTTCTTC
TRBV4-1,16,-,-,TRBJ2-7,CASSLRDGKSSYEQYF,TGCGCCAGCAGCCTCCGGGACGGGAAGAGCTCCTACGAGCAGTACTTC
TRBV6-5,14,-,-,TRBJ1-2,CASSYSRDDYGYTF,TGTGCCAGCAGTTACAGCCGGGACGATTATGGCTACACCTTC
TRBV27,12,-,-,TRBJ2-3,CASSIIGDTQYF,TGTGCCAGCAGTATCATTGGAGATACGCAGTATTTT
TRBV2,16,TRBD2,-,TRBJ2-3,CASIPAGGPGTDTQYF,TGTGCCAGCATACCAGCGGGGGGGCCGGGCACAGATACGCAGTATTTT
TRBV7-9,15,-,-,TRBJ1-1,CASSEIQGLSTEAFF,TGTGCCAGCAGCGAGATACAGGGACTTAGCACTGAAGCTTTCTTT
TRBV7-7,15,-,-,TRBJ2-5,CASSSLPGTQETQYF,TGTGCCAGCAGCTCACTCCCCGGGACCCAAGAGACCCAGTACTTC
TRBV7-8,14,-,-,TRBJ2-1,CASWGDSTGNEQFF,TGTGCCAGCTGGGGGGACTCCACGGGGAATGAGCAGTTCTTC
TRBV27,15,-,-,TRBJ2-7,CASSLTGTSYYEQYF,TGTGCCAGCAGTTTAACAGGGACATCTTACTACGAGCAGTACTTC
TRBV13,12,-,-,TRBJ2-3,CASSMRWDTQYF,TGTGCCAGCAGCATGCGGTGGGATACGCAGTATTTT
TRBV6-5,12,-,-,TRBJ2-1,CASEGLYNEQFF,TGTGCCAGCGAGGGACTTTACAATGAGCAGTTCTTC
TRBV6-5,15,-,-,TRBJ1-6,CASSYGSSYNSPLHF,TGTGCCAGCAGTTACGGCAGCTCCTATAATTCACCCCTCCACTTT
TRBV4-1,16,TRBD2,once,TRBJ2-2,CASSLPGLENTGELFF,TGCGCCAGCAGCCTTCCGGGACTAGAAAACACCGGGGAGCTGTTTTTT
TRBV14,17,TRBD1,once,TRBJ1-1,CASSQTGGLGFFAEAFF,TGTGCCAGCAGCCAGACAGGGGGCCTCGGATTTTTCGCTGAAGCTTTCTTT
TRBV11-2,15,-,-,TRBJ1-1,CASSQNRAVGTEAFF,TGTGCCAGCAGCCAAAACAGGGCAGTAGGCACTGAAGCTTTCTTT
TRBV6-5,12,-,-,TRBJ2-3,CAIGTEPDTQYF,TGTGCCATCGGGACCGAGCCGGATACGCAGTATTTT
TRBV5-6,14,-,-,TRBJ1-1,CASSFGAGNTEAFF,TGTGCCAGCAGCTTCGGGGCCGGGAACACTGAAGCTTTCTTT
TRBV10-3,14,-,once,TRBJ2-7,CAISDPGTIFEQYF,TGTGCCATCAGTGACCCCGGGACAATCTTCGAGCAGTACTTC
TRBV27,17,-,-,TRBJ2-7,CASSLLGPGSLAHEQYF,TGTGCCAGCAGTTTATTAGGGCCAGGCTCTCTTGCGCACGAGCAGTACTTC
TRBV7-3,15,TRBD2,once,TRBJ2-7,CASSPTSGRVYEQYF,TGTGCCAGCAGCCCGACTAGCGGGAGGGTGTACGAGCAGTACTTC
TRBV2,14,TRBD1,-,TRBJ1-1,CASRVGQGSTEAFF,TGTGCCAGCAGGGTCGGACAGGGAAGCACTGAAGCTTTCTTT
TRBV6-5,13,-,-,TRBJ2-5,CASSTGPRETQYF,TGTGCCAGCAGCACAGGCCCTCGGGAGACCCAGTACTTC
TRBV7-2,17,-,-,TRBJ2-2,CASSLVGTGDGTGELFF,TGTGCCAGCAGCTTAGTGGGGACGGGAGATGGGACCGGGGAGCTGTTTTTT
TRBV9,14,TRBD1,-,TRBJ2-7,CASSVGTGTYEQYF,TGTGCCAGCAGCGTGGGGACAGGGACCTACGAGCAGTACTTC
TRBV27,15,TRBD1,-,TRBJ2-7,CASSLGTGVSYEQYF,TGTGCCAGCAGTTTAGGGACAGGGGTATCCTACGAGCAGTACTTC
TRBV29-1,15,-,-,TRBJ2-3,CSVEDGKRGTDTQYF,TGCAGCGTTGAAGATGGGAAGCGGGGCACAGATACGCAGTATTTT
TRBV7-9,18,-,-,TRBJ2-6,CASSLQQGSRSGANVLTF,TGTGCCAGCAGCTTACAACAGGGAAGTAGATCTGGGGCCAACGTCCTGACTTTC
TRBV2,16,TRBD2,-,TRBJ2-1,CASSEEELAGGIEQFF,TGTGCCAGCAGTGAAGAGGAACTAGCGGGGGGGATTGAGCAGTTCTTC
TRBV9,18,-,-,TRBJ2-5,CASSVSPKTTPSQETQYF,TGTGCCAGCAGCGTAAGCCCCAAAACTACACCGTCCCAAGAGACCCAGTACTTC
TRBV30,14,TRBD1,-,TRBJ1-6,CAWSQGQGDSPLHF,TGTGCCTGGAGCCAGGGACAGGGGGATTCACCCCTCCACTTT
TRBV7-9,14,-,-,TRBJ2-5,CASTLSRMGETQYF,TGTGCCAGCACCCTGAGCCGTATGGGAGAGACCCAGTACTTC